This T cell receptor beta chain comes out of a study of blood T cell repertoires in COVID-19. The wider study: Researchers got acute and convalescent COVID-19 samples from the United States, Italy and Spain. In each case, the material was cDNA or gDNA derived from T cells, B-cell-depleted T cells, or PBMCs.

Methods used by the authors: Reference gene primers were amplified, and this amplification served to estimate nucleated cell counts. The method was immunoSEQ multiplex PCR; TCRdb's version includes in-frame clones alone and lacks a portion of them. V, J and clone size derive from that table, while D and trimming were established from the DNA sequence. The profile covers about 110,000 clones, with approximately 80% appearing a single time and 5% to 7.5% taken by the ten largest. This CDR3 region has 12 residues. The V end lost 5 bases, the J end lost 5 bases, and 9 bases lay between the germline ends. Germline lookup yields CDR1 MNHEY and CDR2 SVGEGT. Enrolment of Seattle patients took place during active infection, and they were followed longitudinally.

This sequence originates from a man aged 80 or over with COVID-19, enrolled during active disease. This chain uses TRBV6-2 or TRBV6-3 with TRBJ1-1, with a possible D match to TRBD1 (5 bases). Sequenced input: peripheral blood. The CDR3 DNA reads as TGTGCCAGCAGTCTCAGGGTTACTGAAGCTTTCTTT. It encodes CASSLRVTEAFF.